Presented here are 14 T cell receptor beta chains from one specimen sequenced in a study of early T cells in non-severe SARS-CoV-2 infection. MiXCR was run by TCRdb on the 5' RACE reads, yielding one entry per CDR3 protein. The sample carries about 30,000 distinct CDR3 sequences, roughly 7.2% recorded once. Sequenced material: whole blood. Source of these receptors: an adult who was a healthcare worker with PCR-confirmed SARS-CoV-2 infection or an uninfected control (not recorded which).

This clonotype was seen at least ten times. Written as DNA, the CDR3 is TGTGCCAGCAGCGTAGGGACAGGGAGTTGGGATGAGCAGTTCTTC. This translates into CASSVGTGSWDEQFF. This chain joins TRBV9 and TRBJ2-1; 8 bases match TRBD1. The V segment lost 0 bases and the J segment 8 bases; nucleotides outside the gene matches: 7. This CDR3 region has 15 residues. Per germline, CDR1 SGDLS and CDR2 YYNGEE.

This clonotype showed up many times. CDR3: CAWSSYYRSYTF. Written as DNA, the CDR3 is TGTGCCTGGAGTTCCTACTATCGGAGCTACACCTTC. The V and J genes are TRBV30 and TRBJ1-2; D unclear. The CDR3 has 12 residues. The V and J ends lost 2 bases and 9 bases respectively, with 13 bases between them. CDR1 GTSNPN and CDR2 SVGIG come from the germline V gene (reference sequence).

This clonotype was seen many times. The chain is built from TRBV13 and TRBJ2-7, with a weak D call TRBD1 (7 bases). The ends were cut back, 5 bases at V and 7 bases at J, with 27 bases in the middle. The CDR3 contains 17 residues. Germline-derived CDR1 and CDR2 are PRHDT and FYEKMQ (reference sequence). The CDR3 loop reads CASSPGGWAGGREEQYF. The CDR3 bases are TGTGCCAGCAGCCCAGGGGGGTGGGCAGGCGGAAGGGAGGAGCAGTACTTC.

This clonotype was counted only a few times. The chain has TRBV7-2 and TRBJ1-5; D is uncertain. The CDR3 consists of 15 residues. The germline V gene encodes CDR1 SGHTA and CDR2 FQGNSA. V dropped 5 bases and J dropped 4 bases, with 15 bases sitting between them. In nucleotides, the CDR3 is TGTGCCAGCAGCCAAACGATGGACGGAAATCAGCCCCAGCATTTT. Its protein is CASSQTMDGNQPQHF. Using reference TRBV7-2 and TRBJ1-5 for the parts outside the CDR3, the full variable domain is GAGVSQSPSNKVTEKGKDVELRCDPISGHTALYWYRQSLGQGLEFLIYFQGNSAPDKSGLPSDRFSAERTGGSVSTLTIQRTQQEDSAVYLCASSQTMDGNQPQHFGDGTRLSIL.

This clonotype came up many times. The rearrangement uses TRBV12-3 or TRBV12-4 and TRBJ2-5; D is possibly TRBD1 or TRBD2 (6 bases each). V gave up 1 base and J gave up 4 bases, with 10 bases separating them. The CDR3 is 14 residues long. The CDR3 coding sequence is TGTGCCAGCAGTTTAGAGGGGGGAAGAGAGACCCAGTACTTC. Translation: CASSLEGGRETQYF.

The sample holds many counts of this clonotype. The V gene is TRBV12-3 or TRBV12-4, the J gene TRBJ2-1; D might be TRBD1 or TRBD2, each matching 5 bases. The CDR3 runs to 11 residues. Trimming removed 7 bases at V and 9 bases at J, with 10 bases between. The CDR3 nucleotides are TGTGCCAGCATGAGGGGTGGTGAGCAGTTCTTC. Translated: CASMRGGEQFF.

This clonotype was detected ten times or more. The chain links TRBV9 to TRBJ2-7; 14 bases match TRBD2. With 4 bases clipped from V and 4 bases from J, the junction kept 7 bases outside the gene matches. CDR1 SGDLS and CDR2 YYNGEE come from the germline V gene. The CDR3 totals 16 residues. CDR3 nucleotides: TGTGCCAGCAGCCTTGGGACTAGCGGGAGTGCGTACGAGCAGTACTTC. Its translation: CASSLGTSGSAYEQYF. Full variable domain (outside the CDR3, taken from reference TRBV9 and TRBJ2-7): DSGVTQTPKHLITATGQRVTLRCSPRSGDLSVYWYQQSLDQGLQFLIQYYNGEERAKGNILERFSAQQFPDLHSELNLSSLELGDSALYFCASSLGTSGSAYEQYFGPGTRLTVT.

This clonotype was seen only a few times. The chain combines TRBV20-1 with TRBJ2-1, with D perhaps matching TRBD1 (6 bases). The germline V and J ends were trimmed by 5 bases and 7 bases, with 12 bases remaining between them. This CDR3 is built from 12 residues. The germline gives CDR1 DFQATT, CDR2 SNEGSKA (reference sequence). CDR3 protein: CSAYRTENEQFF. Here the CDR3 DNA reads TGCAGTGCTTACAGGACAGAAAATGAGCAGTTCTTC.

Many counts were recorded for this clonotype. The chain is built from TRBV11-2 and TRBJ2-5, with 7 bases lining up with TRBD2. V dropped 1 base and J dropped 1; count of bases not matched to a gene: 3. Per germline, CDR1 SGHAT and CDR2 FQNNGV. The CDR3 loop spans 15 amino acids. The CDR3 protein is CASSLGGGSQETQYF. DNA for the CDR3: TGTGCCAGCAGCTTAGGGGGCGGGAGCCAAGAGACCCAGTACTTC.

This clonotype was picked up many times. V is TRBV28 and J is TRBJ2-1; TRBD1 matches 8 bases. The germline CDR1 and CDR2 sequences are MDHEN and SYDVKM. After removal of 5 bases from V and 5 bases from J, the junction contained 8 bases not matched to a gene. The CDR3 covers 15 residues. CDR3 protein: CASSPRGRLHNEQFF. In DNA form, the CDR3 reads TGTGCCAGCAGTCCCAGGGGGCGTCTTCACAATGAGCAGTTCTTC. Complete variable domain (other parts from reference TRBV28 and TRBJ2-1): DVKVTQSSRYLVKRTGEKVFLECVQDMDHENMFWYRQDPGLGLRLIYFSYDVKMKEKGDIPEGYSVSREKKERFSLILESASTNQTSMYLCASSPRGRLHNEQFFGPGTRLTVL.

This clonotype has at least ten counts. V gene TRBV15 combines with J gene TRBJ1-4; maybe TRBD1 (6 bases). This CDR3 is 14 amino acids long. Trimming removed 4 bases from V and 7 bases from J, with 13 bases in between. Germline V lookup: CDR1 LNHNV, CDR2 YYDKDF (reference sequence). The CDR3, as DNA: TGTGCCACCAGCACGGCTACACAGGGTGAAAAACTGTTTTTT. It specifies CATSTATQGEKLFF.

This clonotype was counted at least ten times. This sequence joins TRBV30 and TRBJ2-2; D gene uncertain. CDR3 length: 13 amino acids. V was cut by 2 bases and J by 0 bases, with 4 bases left in between. Germline CDR1 reads GTSNPN; CDR2 reads SVGIG (reference sequence). DNA for the CDR3: TGTGCCTGGAGTAACCCGAACACCGGGGAGCTGTTTTTT. Residues: CAWSNPNTGELFF.

There are many counts of this clonotype. The V call is TRBV11-2, the J call TRBJ2-7; D is ambiguous. The length of the CDR3 is 12 residues. V lost 2 bases and J 4 bases, leaving 6 bases between the germline ends. From germline, CDR1 is SGHAT and CDR2 FQNNGV. CDR3 residues: CASSLSRYEQYF. CDR3 bases: TGTGCCAGCAGCTTATCCCGATACGAGCAGTACTTC.

This chain links TRBV9 with TRBJ1-4; D remains unclear. This CDR3 is built from 15 residues. Germline assignment: CDR1 SGDLS and CDR2 YYNGEE. Trimming pared 0 bases from V and 8 bases from J, leaving 14 bases between. This CDR3 reads CASSVEAGGEEKLFF. DNA for the CDR3: TGTGCCAGCAGCGTAGAGGCGGGAGGAGAAGAAAAACTGTTTTTT.